One T cell receptor beta chain is described in this entry. No antigen is known for it. For TCRbeta, the library was prepared with unique molecular identifiers. TCRdb re-called the PCR reads with MiXCR, one entry per CDR3 protein. The data contain 90,000 to 120,000 distinct CDR3 sequences, roughly 6.1% of them singletons. CDR1 is KGHDR and CDR2 is SFDVKD in the germline V gene. The CDR3 contains 16 residues. V was pared by 1 base and J by 2 bases, with 3 bases of the junction left unmatched. The data originate from a study of T-cell reconstitution after alpha-beta-depleted transplantation in children. The study, taken as a whole, reports: The study reportedly traced alpha-beta T cells about two months after transplant to several hundred expanded graft clones. After one year, T-cell counts and TCRbeta diversity mostly came from new T cells.

The TCR sequence derives from a male patient aged 2-9 years who had a stem cell transplant for acute lymphoblastic leukemia, so the T cells may come from the graft donor. The rearrangement joins TRBV24-1 to TRBJ2-5; 10 nucleotides align to TRBD1. The starting material was PBMCs, mostly from graft donor cells, obtained 360 days after TCRalphabeta/CD19-depleted stem cell transplant. The CDR3 DNA is TGTGCCACCAGTGATTTCAGGACAGGGGGACAAGAGACCCAGTACTTC. It encodes CATSDFRTGGQETQYF.